A single sample gave rise to the 29 T cell receptor beta chains below, sequenced in a study of blood T cell repertoires in COVID-19. The data were produced by immunoSEQ multiplex PCR, yet TCRdb's version contains in-frame clones alone and is incomplete. The data contain some 95,000 clones, 70% to 85% of them singletons. Sequenced input: peripheral blood. The receptor source for this set is a man in his 70s with acute or convalescent COVID-19.

The gene calls are TRBV19 and TRBJ1-2, with D unresolved. V lost 2 bases, J lost 0 bases, and 10 bases lay in between. This CDR3 spans 15 amino acids. Germline V gives CDR1 LNHDA, CDR2 SQIVND (reference sequence). The DNA for the CDR3 is TGTGCCAGTAGTATAACATTGCATTCTAACTATGGCTACACCTTC. Its translation: CASSITLHSNYGYTF.

CDR3 sequence (DNA): TGTGCCACCAGTGTAAGCAGGGGGCGTACCGGGGAGCTGTTTTTT. This codes for CATSVSRGRTGELFF. This rearrangement joins TRBV24-1 to TRBJ2-2, with TRBD1 identical over 8 bases. The CDR3 sequence is 15 residues long. Germline V lookup: CDR1 KGHDR, CDR2 SFDVKD. Trimming at V came to 5 bases and at J to 5 bases, leaving 6 bases not matched to a gene.

This clone was seen a few times. The genes are TRBV6-2 or TRBV6-3 and TRBJ1-2; D is perhaps TRBD1 (5 bases). V was pared by 6 bases and J by 5 bases, with 19 bases between. CDR1 MNHEY and CDR2 SVGEGT come from the germline V gene. This CDR3 contains 15 residues. The CDR3 is CASSEAGSSPYGYTF. The CDR3 nucleotides are TGTGCCAGCAGCGAAGCAGGGTCCTCGCCTTATGGCTACACCTTC.

This chain uses TRBV7-9 with TRBJ1-4; D call uncertain. CDR3 length: 14 residues. V lost 2 bases and J lost 6, with 10 bases in between. CDR1 and CDR2 (germline): SEHNR, FQNEAQ (reference sequence). CDR3: CASSLKGADEKLFF. Written as DNA, the CDR3 is TGTGCCAGCAGCTTAAAGGGAGCTGATGAAAAACTGTTTTTT.

The gene calls are TRBV7-9 and TRBJ2-3; D is perhaps TRBD1 (6 bases). V was trimmed by 6 bases and J by 2 bases, leaving 12 bases between them. The CDR3 loop spans 14 amino acids. Per germline, CDR1 SEHNR and CDR2 FQNEAQ (reference sequence). CDR3 protein: CASRAVGATDTQYF. CDR3 DNA: TGTGCCAGCAGGGCAGTGGGGGCCACAGATACGCAGTATTTT. The variable domain in full, with the rest retrieved from reference TRBV7-9 and TRBJ2-3, is DTGVSQNPRHKITKRGQNVTFRCDPISEHNRLYWYRQTLGQGPEFLTYFQNEAQLEKSRLLSDRFSAERPKGSFSTLEIQRTEQGDSAMYLCASRAVGATDTQYFGPGTRLTVL.

This rearrangement joins TRBV3-1 (or the pseudogene TRBV3-2) to TRBJ1-6, with D unresolved. Germline CDR1 LGHDT, CDR2 YNNKEL (reference sequence). The CDR3 consists of 13 residues. Trimming shortened V by 1 base and J by 7 bases, and 5 bases separated the two germline ends. CDR3 amino acids: CASSQGGNSPLHF. The CDR3 DNA follows: TGTGCCAGCAGCCAAGGAGGCAATTCACCCCTCCACTTT.

This clone was counted between two and nine times. The chain uses TRBV19 and TRBJ2-7; 7 bases match TRBD1. The CDR3 runs to 13 residues. V lost 5 bases, J lost 5 bases, and 6 bases stayed unmatched. Germline CDR1 and CDR2: LNHDA and SQIVND (reference sequence). CDR3 protein: CASSRQGGDEQYV. The CDR3, as DNA: TGTGCCAGTAGTCGACAGGGTGGGGACGAGCAGTACGTC.

The chain's CDR3 is CASSVDNPRTSGNTIYF. CDR3 coding DNA: TGTGCCAGCAGCGTAGATAACCCACGGACTTCTGGAAACACCATATATTTT. This chain links TRBV9 with TRBJ1-3; D ambiguous. Germline values: CDR1 SGDLS, CDR2 YYNGEE. CDR3 length equals 17 residues. Trimming left V 0 bases short and J 1 base short, with 14 bases between.

The chain joins TRBV7-2 to TRBJ1-1, with D unclear. Trimming stripped 2 bases from V and 0 bases from J, with 7 bases between. The V gene's germline CDR1 is SGHTA and CDR2 FQGNSA. This CDR3 contains 14 residues. CDR3 loop: CASSLPGLNTEAFF. CDR3 DNA sequence: TGTGCCAGCAGCTTACCGGGGTTGAACACTGAAGCTTTCTTT.

The chain couples TRBV5-4 to TRBJ2-3; TRBD2 matches 7 bases. The trim removed 3 bases at V and 4 bases at J, leaving 11 bases unmatched. CDR1 and CDR2 (germline): SGHNT, YYREEE (reference sequence). This CDR3 region has 16 residues. CDR3 sequence: CASSSPGRGGPDTQYF. The CDR3 DNA reads as TGTGCCAGCAGCTCACCGGGACGGGGAGGGCCAGATACGCAGTATTTT.

V gene TRBV2 combines with J gene TRBJ2-5, with 11 bases aligning to TRBD2. In germline, CDR1 is SNHLY, CDR2 FYNNEI. With 8 bases clipped from V and 3 bases from J, the junction kept 5 bases outside the gene matches. The CDR3 loop spans 14 amino acids. In DNA, the CDR3 is TGTGCCAGCTCTAGCGGGGGGAAAAAAGAGACCCAGTACTTC. Translating gives CASSSGGKKETQYF. Based on the CDR3 plus reference TRBV2 and TRBJ2-5, the full variable domain is EPEVTQTPSHQVTQMGQEVILRCVPISNHLYFYWYRQILGQKVEFLVSFYNNEISEKSEIFDDQFSVERPDGSNFTLKIRSTKLEDSAMYFCASSSGGKKETQYFGPGTRLLVL.

This clone was counted between two and nine times. V gene TRBV19 combines with J gene TRBJ1-4; D not resolved. Germline CDR1 is LNHDA and CDR2 is SQIVND (reference sequence). With 3 bases removed from V and 1 base from J, the gap between germline ends came to 9 bases. The CDR3 has 15 residues. In DNA form, the CDR3 reads TGTGCCAGTAGTATTCAATCAAAAACTAATGAAAAACTGTTTTTT. This encodes CASSIQSKTNEKLFF.

This chain uses TRBV5-1 with TRBJ2-1; TRBD2 agrees at 9 bases. This CDR3 is built from 16 residues. The V gene end was trimmed by 0 bases and the J gene end by 6 bases; junction bases not matched to a gene: 7. Germline V gene data show CDR1 as SGHRS and CDR2 as YFSETQ. CDR3 sequence (DNA): TGCGCCAGCAGCTTGGGCGGGGGGGCCTGGAGCAATGAGCAGTTCTTC. It codes for CASSLGGGAWSNEQFF. The full variable domain, with the rest looked up from reference TRBV5-1 and TRBJ2-1, is KAGVTQTPRYLIKTRGQQVTLSCSPISGHRSVSWYQQTPGQGLQFLFEYFSETQRNKGNFPGRFSGRQFSNSRSEMNVSTLELGDSALYLCASSLGGGAWSNEQFFGPGTRLTVL.

This chain joins TRBV19 and TRBJ2-3; D possibly corresponds to TRBD2 (6 bases). Trimming left V 1 base short and J 6 bases short, with 11 bases between. The CDR3 runs 14 residues. Germline V CDR1 and CDR2: LNHDA, SQIVND (reference sequence). CDR3 nucleotides: TGTGCCAGTAGTATAGTATCTAGCGTCGATACGCAGTATTTT. It codes for CASSIVSSVDTQYF.

Regarding this clone: A junction end diverges from the germline sequence, so it may reflect a read error. The rearrangement links TRBV19 to TRBJ1-5; possible D gene TRBD1, 5 bases. The CDR3 covers 14 residues. Looked up from germline, CDR1 is LNHDA and CDR2 is SQIVND (reference sequence). The DNA of the CDR3 is TGTGCCAGTAGTATCATAACAGGCAAACAGCCCCAGCATTTT. The encoded protein is CASSIITGKQPQHF.

The chain has TRBV5-6 and TRBJ1-2; tentative D call: TRBD1 (6 bases). This CDR3 is built from 14 residues. The germline CDR1 and CDR2 sequences are SGHDT and YYEEEE. The V end was cut by 2 bases, the J end by 3 bases, with 11 bases between. In nucleotides, the CDR3 is TGTGCCAGCAGCTTAGGGAGGGGGGACTATGGCTACACCTTC. Its translation is CASSLGRGDYGYTF.

This clone has a handful of counts. The rearrangement links TRBV5-1 to TRBJ1-1; the D is unclear. This CDR3 spans 13 amino acids. Germline assignment: CDR1 SGHRS and CDR2 YFSETQ. With 1 base removed from V and 1 base from J, the gap between germline ends came to 5 bases. The chain's CDR3 is CASSLTSNTEAFF. CDR3 nucleotide sequence: TGCGCCAGCAGCTTGACATCGAACACTGAAGCTTTCTTT.

V is TRBV27 and J is TRBJ1-2, with D maybe TRBD1 (6 bases). CDR1 and CDR2 (germline): MNHEY, SMNVEV (reference sequence). Deletions cut 0 bases from V and 10 bases from J, with 18 bases between. CDR3 length equals 15 residues. CDR3: CASSLSIQGLWDYTF. The CDR3, as DNA: TGTGCCAGCAGTTTATCGATACAGGGTCTATGGGACTACACCTTC.

The rearrangement joins TRBV24-1 to TRBJ1-2; 9 nucleotides align to TRBD1. V shed 4 bases and J 7 bases; nucleotides not matched to a gene: 9. The CDR3 totals 15 residues. The germline gives CDR1 KGHDR, CDR2 SFDVKD. The CDR3 loop reads CATSESPGTGFGYTF. CDR3 coding DNA: TGTGCCACCAGTGAGTCTCCCGGGACAGGGTTTGGCTACACCTTC.

V and J are TRBV15 and TRBJ2-1; TRBD1 matches at 9 bases. Per the germline V gene, CDR1 is LNHNV and CDR2 is YYDKDF (reference sequence). Trimming took 1 base from V and 13 from J; bases not matched to a gene: 5. The CDR3 sequence is 13 residues long. This CDR3 is CATSRGDRAPQFF. The CDR3, as DNA: TGTGCCACCAGCAGAGGGGACAGGGCCCCACAGTTCTTC.

The chain joins TRBV5-1 to TRBJ2-1; TRBD1 agrees at 9 bases. The CDR3 length is 14 residues. V was pared by 3 bases and J by 8 bases, with 6 bases of the junction left unmatched. The V gene's germline CDR1 is SGHRS and CDR2 YFSETQ. Here the CDR3 reads CASSWGQGGDEQFF. CDR3 coding DNA: TGCGCCAGCAGCTGGGGACAGGGAGGGGATGAGCAGTTCTTC. The entire variable domain, with the rest obtained from reference TRBV5-1 and TRBJ2-1, is as follows: KAGVTQTPRYLIKTRGQQVTLSCSPISGHRSVSWYQQTPGQGLQFLFEYFSETQRNKGNFPGRFSGRQFSNSRSEMNVSTLELGDSALYLCASSWGQGGDEQFFGPGTRLTVL.

The chain combines TRBV6-2 or TRBV6-3 with TRBJ2-1; the match to TRBD2 covers 7 bases. Germline CDR1 reads MNHEY; CDR2 reads SVGEGT. J was trimmed by 0 bases and V by 6 bases; bases with no gene match: 8. CDR3 length equals 16 residues. The CDR3 reads CASSPPWEGSYNEQFF. Here the CDR3 DNA reads TGTGCCAGCAGCCCCCCCTGGGAGGGCTCCTACAATGAGCAGTTCTTC.

The sample holds a few counts of this clone. The rearrangement links TRBV5-8 to TRBJ1-1, with 8 nucleotides matching TRBD1. The CDR3 has 15 amino acids. The ends lost 3 bases at V and 1 base at J; junction bases unmatched: 5. The germline V gene has CDR1 SGHTS and CDR2 YDEGEE. The CDR3 DNA reads as TGTGCCAGCAGCTACGGACAGGGTTGGAACACTGAAGCTTTCTTT. Residues: CASSYGQGWNTEAFF.

This clone was detected only a few times. The CDR3 sequence is CASSISDTATYEQYF. DNA of the CDR3: TGTGCCAGTAGTATATCCGACACCGCCACCTACGAGCAGTACTTC. The J gene is TRBJ2-7, the V gene TRBV19; D is unclear. The germline V gene has CDR1 LNHDA and CDR2 SQIVND (reference sequence). This CDR3 region has 15 residues. The V end was cut by 2 bases, the J end by 2 bases, with 13 bases between.

In its sample, this clone was seen a few times. The V call is TRBV5-1, the J call TRBJ1-1; 10 bases match TRBD1. CDR1 SGHRS and CDR2 YFSETQ come from the germline V gene. V shed 0 bases and J 5 bases; nucleotides not matched to a gene: 4. CDR3 length: 15 residues. The CDR3 region has the DNA TGCGCCAGCAGCTTGGAGACAGGGGGCAAGACTGAAGCTTTCTTT. This encodes CASSLETGGKTEAFF.

This clone has a handful of counts. The V and J genes are TRBV6-6 and TRBJ2-7; unclear D gene. V lost 4 bases, J lost 3 bases, and 7 bases lay in between. The CDR3 has 12 amino acids. Per the germline V gene, CDR1 is MNHNY and CDR2 is SVGAGI (reference sequence). The CDR3 sequence: CASSSDFYEQYV. CDR3 coding DNA: TGTGCCAGCAGTTCAGACTTCTACGAGCAGTACGTC.

This clone was seen a handful of times. The chain joins TRBV19 to TRBJ1-5, with 8 bases lining up with TRBD1. Unmatched junction bases numbered 0, after V lost 6 bases and J lost 2 bases. The CDR3 is 13 residues long. Germline loops: CDR1 LNHDA, CDR2 SQIVND (reference sequence). CDR3 loop: CASRDRGNQPQHF. The CDR3 DNA is TGTGCCAGTAGGGACAGGGGCAATCAGCCCCAGCATTTT.

This clone was detected a few times. The rearrangement links TRBV12-2 to TRBJ2-7; the table calls TRBD2, which could not be checked here. TRBV12-2 is annotated as a pseudogene. The CDR3 length is 15 residues. For the CDR3, the DNA is TGTGCAAGTCGCCCCACTAGCGGGGGCGTCTACGAGCAGTACGTC. Translated: CASRPTSGGVYEQYV.

This clone appeared once. The chain combines TRBV24-1 with TRBJ2-3, with 7 nucleotides matching TRBD2. J was trimmed by 5 bases and V by 4 bases; bases with no gene match: 11. The CDR3 length is 16 residues. Per the germline V gene, CDR1 is KGHDR and CDR2 is SFDVKD. The CDR3 loop reads CATSEALTGGLDTQYF. For the CDR3, the DNA is TGTGCCACCAGTGAAGCACTAACGGGAGGACTAGATACGCAGTATTTT.